These T cell receptor beta chains were read from a single sample in a study of blood T cell repertoires in COVID-19. Assay: immunoSEQ multiplex PCR; the TCRdb copy retains only in-frame clones and omits some. Of 210,000 or so clones in the sample, 80% to 90% are singletons; the top ten hold roughly 1.5%. Sequencing was performed on peripheral blood. The receptors were sampled from a man in his late teens or twenties with active or convalescent COVID-19. CDR3s include the opening cysteine and the closing phenylalanine or tryptophan. A D gene is named only where the DNA matches it firmly. Some rows have no size entry. The others give once, few or many, or a class for an expanded clone.

clone size: NA; V gene: TRBV18; D gene: NA; J gene: TRBJ2-1; CDR3 protein: CASSPVIRTGINENEQFF; CDR3 DNA: TGTGCCAGCTCACCAGTTATCAGAACCGGGATCAATGAGAATGAGCAGTTCTTC
clone size: NA; V gene: TRBV7-9; D gene: TRBD1; J gene: TRBJ2-7; CDR3 protein: CASSLTDRTSLREQYF; CDR3 DNA: TGTGCCAGCAGCTTAACGGACAGGACCTCTTTGCGGGAGCAGTACTTC
clone size: NA; V gene: TRBV7-9; D gene: TRBD1; J gene: TRBJ1-3; CDR3 protein: CASSGEGQASGYTIYF; CDR3 DNA: TGTGCCAGCAGCGGGGAGGGACAGGCCTCCGGATACACCATATATTTT
clone size: NA; V gene: TRBV11-3; D gene: TRBD2; J gene: TRBJ2-7; CDR3 protein: CASSYSGLAGPYEQYF; CDR3 DNA: TGTGCCAGCAGCTACTCGGGACTAGCGGGGCCTTACGAGCAGTACTTC
clone size: NA; V gene: TRBV15; D gene: NA; J gene: TRBJ1-1; CDR3 protein: CATSRPDSGTEAFF; CDR3 DNA: TGTGCCACCAGCAGACCCGACAGTGGTACTGAAGCTTTCTTT
clone size: NA; V gene: TRBV7-3; D gene: TRBD1; J gene: TRBJ1-2; CDR3 protein: CASSLGQGVGGYTF; CDR3 DNA: TGTGCCAGCAGCTTGGGACAGGGTGTCGGTGGCTACACCTTC
clone size: NA; V gene: TRBV5-1; D gene: NA; J gene: TRBJ2-1; CDR3 protein: CASSKSAGFPGVPAARIYNEQFF; CDR3 DNA: TGCGCCAGCAGCAAGTCCGCGGGGTTTCCCGGCGTTCCGGCGGCCAGAATCTACAATGAGCAGTTCTTC
clone size: NA; V gene: TRBV3-1/TRBV3-2; D gene: NA; J gene: TRBJ2-1; CDR3 protein: CASSQDGIRHNEQFF; CDR3 DNA: TGTGCCAGCAGCCAAGACGGTATTCGTCACAATGAGCAGTTCTTC
clone size: NA; V gene: TRBV7-8; D gene: NA; J gene: TRBJ2-1; CDR3 protein: CASTSSGSSFF; CDR3 DNA: TGTGCCAGCACCTCGTCAGGATCATCGTTCTTC
clone size: NA; V gene: TRBV11-3; D gene: NA; J gene: TRBJ1-1; CDR3 protein: CASSLGRGNTEAFF; CDR3 DNA: TGTGCCAGCAGCTTGGGGAGGGGGAACACTGAAGCTTTCTTT
clone size: NA; V gene: TRBV7-3; D gene: TRBD1; J gene: TRBJ1-1; CDR3 protein: CASSLGTGGAVTEAFF; CDR3 DNA: TGTGCCAGCAGCCTGGGGACAGGGGGCGCGGTTACTGAAGCTTTCTTT
clone size: NA; V gene: TRBV7-2; D gene: NA; J gene: TRBJ2-1; CDR3 protein: CASSFMGVSPSYNEQFF; CDR3 DNA: TGTGCCAGCAGCTTCATGGGCGTGTCGCCCTCCTACAATGAGCAGTTCTTC
clone size: NA; V gene: TRBV5-1; D gene: NA; J gene: TRBJ1-4; CDR3 protein: CASSFGTGWEKLFF; CDR3 DNA: TGCGCCAGCAGCTTCGGCACAGGGTGGGAAAAACTGTTTTTT
clone size: NA; V gene: TRBV6-2/TRBV6-3; D gene: TRBD2; J gene: TRBJ2-3; CDR3 protein: CASSRPQPGLRTDTQYF; CDR3 DNA: TGTGCCAGCAGCCGCCCCCAACCGGGACTACGCACAGATACGCAGTATTTT
clone size: few; V gene: TRBV12-3/TRBV12-4; D gene: NA; J gene: TRBJ2-3; CDR3 protein: CASSFSRDTQYF; CDR3 DNA: TGTGCCAGCAGTTTTTCGAGGGATACGCAGTATTTT
clone size: NA; V gene: TRBV27; D gene: TRBD2; J gene: TRBJ2-3; CDR3 protein: CASSLYMGASGSGGDTQYF; CDR3 DNA: TGTGCCAGCAGTTTATACATGGGGGCTAGCGGGAGTGGAGGGGATACGCAGTATTTT
clone size: once; V gene: TRBV2; D gene: NA; J gene: TRBJ2-7; CDR3 protein: CASDREDEVEQYF; CDR3 DNA: TGTGCCAGCGACAGGGAGGATGAGGTCGAGCAGTACTTC
clone size: NA; V gene: TRBV27; D gene: TRBD2; J gene: TRBJ2-7; CDR3 protein: CASSLPPWTSGRGCEQYF; CDR3 DNA: TGTGCCAGCAGTTTACCTCCCTGGACTAGCGGGAGAGGTTGCGAGCAGTACTTC
clone size: NA; V gene: TRBV6-5; D gene: NA; J gene: TRBJ2-1; CDR3 protein: CASSYRTGEDEQFF; CDR3 DNA: TGTGCCAGCAGTTACCGAACAGGGGAGGATGAGCAGTTCTTC
clone size: NA; V gene: TRBV6-5; D gene: TRBD2; J gene: TRBJ2-1; CDR3 protein: CASTRGGSGNEQFF; CDR3 DNA: TGTGCCAGCACTCGGGGCGGGAGTGGGAATGAGCAGTTCTTC
clone size: few; V gene: TRBV5-4; D gene: NA; J gene: TRBJ2-5; CDR3 protein: CASSVLGGETQYF; CDR3 DNA: TGTGCCAGCAGCGTGCTAGGGGGAGAGACCCAGTACTTC
clone size: NA; V gene: TRBV27; D gene: NA; J gene: TRBJ1-2; CDR3 protein: CASAEGGPVYGYTF; CDR3 DNA: TGTGCCAGCGCAGAAGGTGGGCCCGTCTATGGCTACACCTTC
clone size: NA; V gene: TRBV30; D gene: NA; J gene: TRBJ2-2; CDR3 protein: CAWSTGRTSNTGELFF; CDR3 DNA: TGTGCCTGGAGTACGGGCAGGACATCGAACACCGGGGAGCTGTTTTTT
clone size: NA; V gene: TRBV6-1; D gene: NA; J gene: TRBJ2-1; CDR3 protein: CASSEIAGSYNEQFF; CDR3 DNA: TGTGCCAGCAGTGAAATCGCGGGCTCCTACAATGAGCAGTTCTTC
clone size: NA; V gene: TRBV19; D gene: TRBD2; J gene: TRBJ2-1; CDR3 protein: CASSITGGRLGVEQFF; CDR3 DNA: TGTGCCAGTAGTATCACTGGCGGGAGGCTCGGGGTTGAGCAGTTCTTC
clone size: NA; V gene: TRBV5-6; D gene: NA; J gene: TRBJ1-1; CDR3 protein: CASSLAAPTEAFF; CDR3 DNA: TGTGCCAGCAGCCTAGCAGCCCCCACTGAAGCTTTCTTT
clone size: NA; V gene: TRBV7-2; D gene: TRBD1; J gene: TRBJ1-5; CDR3 protein: CASSQFPGQGNQPQHF; CDR3 DNA: TGTGCCAGCAGCCAATTTCCGGGACAGGGCAATCAGCCCCAGCATTTT
clone size: NA; V gene: TRBV28; D gene: TRBD1; J gene: TRBJ1-6; CDR3 protein: CASRLRQGAIFPSPLHF; CDR3 DNA: TGTGCCAGCAGGCTGAGGCAGGGGGCGATTTTTCCATCACCCCTCCACTTT
clone size: NA; V gene: TRBV28; D gene: TRBD1; J gene: TRBJ1-3; CDR3 protein: CASVPRYRDSSSGNTIYF; CDR3 DNA: TGTGCCAGCGTCCCCCGCTACCGGGACAGCAGCTCTGGAAACACCATATATTTT
clone size: NA; V gene: TRBV12-3/TRBV12-4; D gene: TRBD2; J gene: TRBJ2-5; CDR3 protein: CASSAGGETQYF; CDR3 DNA: TGTGCCAGCTCGGCGGGAGGAGAGACCCAGTACTTC
clone size: NA; V gene: TRBV19; D gene: TRBD1; J gene: TRBJ1-1; CDR3 protein: CASSPSQGQVTEAFF; CDR3 DNA: TGTGCCAGTAGTCCCTCACAGGGGCAGGTCACTGAAGCTTTCTTT
clone size: NA; V gene: TRBV27; D gene: TRBD2; J gene: TRBJ2-1; CDR3 protein: CASSFLGALAGGPDNEQFF; CDR3 DNA: TGTGCCAGCAGTTTCTTGGGGGCGCTAGCGGGAGGGCCTGACAATGAGCAGTTCTTC
clone size: NA; V gene: TRBV7-2; D gene: NA; J gene: TRBJ1-2; CDR3 protein: CASSLRDHYGYTF; CDR3 DNA: TGTGCCAGCAGCTTAAGAGATCACTATGGCTACACCTTC
clone size: NA; V gene: TRBV7-2; D gene: NA; J gene: TRBJ2-2; CDR3 protein: CASSPRDFPNTGELFF; CDR3 DNA: TGTGCCAGCAGCCCCCGGGACTTTCCGAACACCGGGGAGCTGTTTTTT
clone size: NA; V gene: TRBV5-1; D gene: NA; J gene: TRBJ2-3; CDR3 protein: CASSSTGLEAPTDTQYF; CDR3 DNA: TGCGCCAGCAGCTCGACCGGCCTGGAGGCCCCCACAGATACGCAGTATTTT
clone size: NA; V gene: TRBV7-3; D gene: NA; J gene: TRBJ1-2; CDR3 protein: CASSLEPGLSYGYTF; CDR3 DNA: TGTGCCAGCAGCCTCGAACCGGGACTGAGCTATGGCTACACCTTC
clone size: NA; V gene: TRBV7-3; D gene: NA; J gene: TRBJ2-1; CDR3 protein: CASSLTAAGNEQFF; CDR3 DNA: TGTGCCAGCAGCTTAACGGCGGCGGGAAATGAGCAGTTCTTC
clone size: NA; V gene: TRBV20-1; D gene: NA; J gene: TRBJ1-1; CDR3 protein: CSALREEAFF; CDR3 DNA: TGCAGTGCCCTGCGGGAAGAAGCTTTCTTT
clone size: few; V gene: TRBV11-2; D gene: TRBD1; J gene: TRBJ1-6; CDR3 protein: CASSLEQGANSPLHF; CDR3 DNA: TGTGCCAGCAGCTTAGAGCAGGGGGCGAATTCACCCCTCCACTTT
clone size: once; V gene: TRBV7-3; D gene: NA; J gene: TRBJ2-3; CDR3 protein: CASSSRPGDTQYF; CDR3 DNA: TGTGCCAGCAGCTCACGACCGGGGGATACGCAGTATTTT
clone size: NA; V gene: TRBV7-9; D gene: NA; J gene: TRBJ2-1; CDR3 protein: CASSSRDLYNEQFF; CDR3 DNA: TGTGCCAGCAGCTCTCGGGACTTGTACAATGAGCAGTTCTTC
clone size: NA; V gene: TRBV6-6; D gene: NA; J gene: TRBJ2-7; CDR3 protein: CASSLGQMAYEQYF; CDR3 DNA: TGTGCCAGCAGTTTAGGACAGATGGCCTACGAGCAGTACTTC
clone size: NA; V gene: TRBV28; D gene: TRBD1; J gene: TRBJ2-7; CDR3 protein: CASKTGINGVYEQYF; CDR3 DNA: TGTGCCAGCAAGACAGGGATTAACGGGGTCTACGAGCAGTACTTC
clone size: many; V gene: TRBV11-2; D gene: NA; J gene: TRBJ2-7; CDR3 protein: CASSLLQTYEQYF; CDR3 DNA: TGTGCCAGCAGCTTACTACAGACCTACGAGCAGTACTTC
clone size: few; V gene: TRBV5-6; D gene: NA; J gene: TRBJ2-7; CDR3 protein: CASSLQGTFPYEQYF; CDR3 DNA: TGTGCCAGCAGCCTCCAGGGGACATTTCCCTACGAGCAGTACTTC
clone size: medium-sized; V gene: TRBV4-3; D gene: NA; J gene: TRBJ1-2; CDR3 protein: CASSQDATGGVYGYTF; CDR3 DNA: TGCGCCAGCAGCCAAGATGCCACGGGAGGGGTCTATGGCTACACCTTC
clone size: NA; V gene: TRBV5-5; D gene: NA; J gene: TRBJ2-7; CDR3 protein: CASSFQASYEQYF; CDR3 DNA: TGTGCCAGCAGCTTCCAGGCCTCCTACGAGCAGTACTTC
clone size: NA; V gene: TRBV10-3; D gene: TRBD1; J gene: TRBJ2-2; CDR3 protein: CATRGDRDTGELFF; CDR3 DNA: TGTGCCACCAGGGGCGACAGGGACACCGGGGAGCTGTTTTTT
clone size: NA; V gene: TRBV5-7; D gene: TRBD2; J gene: TRBJ2-1; CDR3 protein: CASSLEASGGLYNEQFF; CDR3 DNA: TGTGCCAGCAGCTTGGAGGCTAGCGGGGGACTTTACAATGAGCAGTTCTTC
clone size: NA; V gene: TRBV27; D gene: NA; J gene: TRBJ2-5; CDR3 protein: CASSLYGGRETQYF; CDR3 DNA: TGTGCCAGCAGTTTATATGGGGGCCGGGAGACCCAGTACTTC
clone size: NA; V gene: TRBV6-5; D gene: TRBD2; J gene: TRBJ2-1; CDR3 protein: CASRTRLAGTNEQFF; CDR3 DNA: TGTGCCAGCAGGACCAGACTAGCGGGAACTAATGAGCAGTTCTTC
clone size: NA; V gene: TRBV13; D gene: TRBD1; J gene: TRBJ1-6; CDR3 protein: CASSLVQGAEYNSPLHF; CDR3 DNA: TGTGCCAGCAGCTTAGTACAGGGGGCCGAATATAATTCACCCCTCCACTTT